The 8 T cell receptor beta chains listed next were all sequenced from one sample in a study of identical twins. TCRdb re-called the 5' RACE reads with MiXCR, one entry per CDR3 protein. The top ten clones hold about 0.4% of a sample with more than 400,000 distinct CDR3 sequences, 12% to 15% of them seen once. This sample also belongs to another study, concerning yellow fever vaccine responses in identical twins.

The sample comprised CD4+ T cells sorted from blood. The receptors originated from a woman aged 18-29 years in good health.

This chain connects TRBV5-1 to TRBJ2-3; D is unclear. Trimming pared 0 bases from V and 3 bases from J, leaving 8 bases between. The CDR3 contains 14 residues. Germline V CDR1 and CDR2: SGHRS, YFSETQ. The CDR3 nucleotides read TGCGCCAGCAGCTTGGCGCAGCCAACAGATACGCAGTATTTT. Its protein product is CASSLAQPTDTQYF.

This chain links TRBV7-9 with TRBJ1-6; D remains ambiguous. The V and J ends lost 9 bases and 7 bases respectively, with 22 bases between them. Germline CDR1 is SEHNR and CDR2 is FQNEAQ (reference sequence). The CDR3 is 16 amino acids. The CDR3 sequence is CASKRWPQEGNSPLHF. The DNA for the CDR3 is TGTGCCAGTAAGAGGTGGCCCCAGGAGGGCAATTCACCCCTCCACTTT.

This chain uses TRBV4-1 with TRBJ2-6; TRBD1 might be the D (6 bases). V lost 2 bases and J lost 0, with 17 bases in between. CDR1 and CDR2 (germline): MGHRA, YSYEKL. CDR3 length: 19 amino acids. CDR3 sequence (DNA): TGCGCCAGCAGCCAATTCGTCCAGGGGAGCACCTCTGGGGCCAACGTCCTGACTTTC. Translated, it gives CASSQFVQGSTSGANVLTF.

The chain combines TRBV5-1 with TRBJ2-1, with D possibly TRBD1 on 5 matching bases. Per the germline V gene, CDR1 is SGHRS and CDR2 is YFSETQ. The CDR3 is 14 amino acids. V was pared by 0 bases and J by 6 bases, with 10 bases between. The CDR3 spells CASSLVAGSNEQFF. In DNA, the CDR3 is TGCGCCAGCAGCTTGGTTGCAGGGTCCAATGAGCAGTTCTTC.

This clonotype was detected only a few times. As DNA, the CDR3 is TGTGCCAGCAACTCATTTTGGGGACAGCCAACGAAAGAGACCCAGTACTTC. It yields the protein CASNSFWGQPTKETQYF. The rearrangement uses TRBV16 and TRBJ2-5; 7 bases fit TRBD1. The CDR3 sequence is 17 residues long. From germline, CDR1 is KGHSY and CDR2 FQNENV. V shed 7 bases, J shed 3 bases, and the junction held 17 bases outside the gene matches.

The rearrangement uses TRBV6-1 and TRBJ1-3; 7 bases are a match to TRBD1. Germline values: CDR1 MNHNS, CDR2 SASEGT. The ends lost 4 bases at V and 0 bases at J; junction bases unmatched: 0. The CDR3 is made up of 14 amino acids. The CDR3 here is CASSGTGSGNTIYF. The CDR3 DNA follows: TGTGCCAGCAGTGGGACAGGCTCTGGAAACACCATATATTTT.

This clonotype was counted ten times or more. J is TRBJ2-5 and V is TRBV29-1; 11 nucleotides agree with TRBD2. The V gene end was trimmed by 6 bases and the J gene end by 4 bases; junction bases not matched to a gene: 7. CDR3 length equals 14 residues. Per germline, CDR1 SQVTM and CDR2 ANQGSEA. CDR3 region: CSVGGLAALETQYF. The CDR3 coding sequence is TGCAGCGTCGGGGGACTAGCGGCATTAGAGACCCAGTACTTC.

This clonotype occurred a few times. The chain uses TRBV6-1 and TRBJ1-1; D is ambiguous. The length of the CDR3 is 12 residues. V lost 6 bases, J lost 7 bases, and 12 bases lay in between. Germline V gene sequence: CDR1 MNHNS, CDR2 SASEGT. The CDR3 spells CASRYGRNEAFF. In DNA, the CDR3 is TGTGCCAGCAGATATGGACGGAATGAAGCTTTCTTT.